This passage covers 23 T cell receptor beta chains from one sample sequenced in a study of shared clonotypes between healthy human individuals. Generated by immunoSEQ multiplex PCR, the TCRdb table keeps only in-frame clones and is missing some. The sample carries fewer than 850,000 clones, 90% recorded once. The specimen was memory CD8+ T cells from PBMCs. Indicated subset: CD45RO+ cells pooled with CCR7-negative TemRA cells. Receptor source: a man in his late teens or twenties in good health. Some clones in this sample may be carry-over from other donors' samples.

The chain combines TRBV14 with TRBJ2-1; 10 bases line up with TRBD2. The junction had 6 bases not matched to a gene; V was cut back by 3 bases and J by 7 bases. Germline CDR1 reads SGHDN; CDR2 reads FVKESK. CDR3 length equals 15 residues. CDR3 loop: CASSQRGLARNEQFF. The CDR3 DNA is TGTGCCAGCAGCCAGAGGGGACTAGCGAGGAATGAGCAGTTCTTC.

The chain joins TRBV19 to TRBJ2-7; no firm D call. V was shortened by 3 bases and J by 1 base, with 13 bases between the two germline ends. In germline, CDR1 is LNHDA, CDR2 SQIVND (reference sequence). CDR3 size: 15 residues. In DNA form, the CDR3 reads TGTGCCAGTAGTATTTTCATGGCAGCGTCCTACGAGCAGTACTTC. Amino acids: CASSIFMAASYEQYF.

The chain recombines TRBV29-1 with TRBJ1-2; D gene uncertain. This CDR3 comprises 14 residues. V was pared by 4 bases and J by 4 bases, with 16 bases between. Looked up from germline, CDR1 is SQVTM and CDR2 is ANQGSEA. In nucleotides, the CDR3 is TGCAGCGTTGTGGGCCTAGACACCTCCTATGGCTACACCTTC. Amino acids: CSVVGLDTSYGYTF. The full variable domain, with the rest looked up from reference TRBV29-1 and TRBJ1-2, is SAVISQKPSRDICQRGTSLTIQCQVDSQVTMMFWYRQQPGQSLTLIATANQGSEATYESGFVIDKFPISRPNLTFSTLTVSNMSPEDSSIYLCSVVGLDTSYGYTFGSGTRLTVV.

The chain links TRBV18 to TRBJ2-7; 14 nucleotides line up with TRBD2. This CDR3 has 17 residues. Unmatched junction bases numbered 10, after V lost 3 bases and J lost 6 bases. Looked up from germline, CDR1 is KGHSH and CDR2 is LQKENI. The CDR3 spells CASSPPGLAGVLSEQYF. The CDR3 coding sequence is TGTGCCAGCTCACCGCCGGGACTAGCGGGAGTCCTATCCGAGCAGTACTTC.

The gene calls are TRBV15 and TRBJ2-3, with D perhaps TRBD2 (6 bases). Germline CDR1 reads LNHNV; CDR2 reads YYDKDF (reference sequence). V was cut by 0 bases and J by 2 bases, with 15 bases left in between. The CDR3 has 17 residues. The DNA of the CDR3 is TGTGCCACCAGCAGAGATCCGCGGGATCTTAACACAGATACGCAGTATTTT. Its protein is CATSRDPRDLNTDTQYF. The full variable domain, completed using reference TRBV15 and TRBJ2-3, is DAMVIQNPRYQVTQFGKPVTLSCSQTLNHNVMYWYQQKSSQAPKLLFHYYDKDFNNEADTPDNFQSRRPNTSFCFLDIRSPGLGDTAMYLCATSRDPRDLNTDTQYFGPGTRLTVL.

DNA of the CDR3: TGCGCCAGCAGCCTAAGGACTAGCGGGGCTACCAATGAGCAGTTCTTC. This sequence encodes CASSLRTSGATNEQFF. The V gene is TRBV5-1, the J gene TRBJ2-1, with 12 bases aligning to TRBD2. Germline V lookup: CDR1 SGHRS, CDR2 YFSETQ. With 4 bases clipped from V and 6 bases from J, the junction kept 8 bases outside the gene matches. The CDR3 is 16 amino acids.

V usage is TRBV4-2 and J usage is TRBJ1-1, with D unclear. From germline, CDR1 is LGHNA and CDR2 YNFKEQ. The germline V and J ends were trimmed by 4 bases and 3 bases, with 12 bases remaining between them. This CDR3 spans 14 amino acids. As DNA, the CDR3 is TGTGCCAGCAGCCCAGTTGGCCGGGACACTGAAGCTTTCTTT. Translating gives CASSPVGRDTEAFF.

The chain employs TRBV15 and TRBJ2-7; 10 nucleotides line up with TRBD2. CDR3 size: 19 residues. Germline CDR1 and CDR2: LNHNV and YYDKDF (reference sequence). J gave up 3 bases and V 0 bases, and 14 bases lay outside the gene matches. The CDR3 loop is CATSRDGIQREGLDYEQYF. The DNA for the CDR3 is TGTGCCACCAGCAGAGATGGTATTCAGCGGGAGGGCCTGGACTACGAGCAGTACTTC. The full variable domain, in which reference TRBV15 and TRBJ2-7 provide the parts outside the CDR3, is DAMVIQNPRYQVTQFGKPVTLSCSQTLNHNVMYWYQQKSSQAPKLLFHYYDKDFNNEADTPDNFQSRRPNTSFCFLDIRSPGLGDTAMYLCATSRDGIQREGLDYEQYFGPGTRLTVT.

This chain connects TRBV7-3 to TRBJ2-5; D unresolved. V was clipped by 9 bases and J by 2 bases, with 10 bases between them. The CDR3 runs 12 residues. Germline-derived CDR1 and CDR2 are SGHTA and FQGTGA. The CDR3 coding sequence is TGTGCCAGGGAGCCTGTTCAAGAGACCCAGTACTTC. Its protein product is CAREPVQETQYF.

This sequence joins TRBV28 and TRBJ2-1; 9 positions agree with TRBD2. Trimming took 7 bases from V and 2 from J; bases not matched to a gene: 15. Germline V CDR1 and CDR2: MDHEN, SYDVKM. This CDR3 region has 18 residues. The CDR3 here is CASIPQQRRLAAYNEQFF. In DNA, the CDR3 is TGTGCCAGCATTCCCCAACAACGGAGACTAGCGGCCTACAATGAGCAGTTCTTC.

This chain connects TRBV6-5 to TRBJ1-1; TRBD1 is a possible D gene (5 bases). The ends were cut back, 3 bases at V and 5 bases at J, with 10 bases in the middle. The CDR3 is 13 amino acids. In germline, CDR1 is MNHEY, CDR2 SVGAGI. For the CDR3, the DNA is TGTGCCAGCAGTTATACAGGAGGGACTGAAGCTTTCTTT. Protein: CASSYTGGTEAFF.

The gene calls are TRBV2 and TRBJ2-7; no reliable D call. CDR3 length: 14 residues. With 6 bases removed from V and 1 base from J, the gap between germline ends came to 13 bases. Per germline, CDR1 SNHLY and CDR2 FYNNEI. The CDR3 nucleotides are TGTGCCAGCAGGGCGGTCGGAAGTTCCTACGAGCAGTACTTC. The encoded protein is CASRAVGSSYEQYF.

This clone was detected once. This chain connects TRBV6-5 to TRBJ2-5; 7 bases line up with TRBD2. Losses at the gene ends were 6 bases for V and 1 base for J; bases not matched to a gene: 8. Germline V lookup: CDR1 MNHEY, CDR2 SVGAGI. The CDR3 is made up of 15 amino acids. The CDR3 bases are TGTGCCAGCAGCCACGAGGCGGGGGTCCAAGAGACCCAGTACTTC. Translation: CASSHEAGVQETQYF.

The V and J genes are TRBV5-1 and TRBJ2-1; TRBD2 agrees at 7 bases. In germline, CDR1 is SGHRS, CDR2 YFSETQ. There are 13 residues in the CDR3. After removal of 3 bases from V and 4 bases from J, the junction contained 1 base not matched to a gene. The CDR3 DNA follows: TGCGCCAGCAGCTATAGCGGGTACAATGAGCAGTTCTTC. It is translated as CASSYSGYNEQFF.

The genes are TRBV19 and TRBJ2-5; TRBD2 is a possible D gene (5 bases). Germline V gene sequence: CDR1 LNHDA, CDR2 SQIVND (reference sequence). The CDR3 contains 12 residues. The V end lost 4 bases, the J end lost 7 bases, and 10 bases lay between the germline ends. CDR3 region: CASSSLRGTQYF. The CDR3 DNA follows: TGTGCCAGTAGTAGTTTACGGGGGACCCAGTACTTC. Looking up the rest from reference TRBV19 and TRBJ2-5 gives the full variable domain: DGGITQSPKYLFRKEGQNVTLSCEQNLNHDAMYWYRQDPGQGLRLIYYSQIVNDFQKGDIAEGYSVSREKKESFPLTVTSAQKNPTAFYLCASSSLRGTQYFGPGTRLLVL.

V and J are TRBV5-6 and TRBJ2-5; 9 bases align to TRBD2. There are 17 residues in the CDR3. The junction had 14 bases not matched to a gene; V was cut back by 3 bases and J by 5 bases. Germline V gives CDR1 SGHDT, CDR2 YYEEEE. CDR3 bases: TGTGCCAGCAGCTCCCGGGGTAGCGGGAGATTGGGGGAGACCCAGTACTTC. Translating gives CASSSRGSGRLGETQYF.

The chain combines TRBV9 with TRBJ2-5; 9 bases match TRBD2. Germline lookup yields CDR1 SGDLS and CDR2 YYNGEE. This CDR3 contains 15 residues. V lost 0 bases, J lost 5 bases, and 5 bases stayed unmatched. The CDR3 DNA follows: TGTGCCAGCAGCGTAGCGGGCGGGAGGGCCGAGACCCAGTACTTC. Protein product: CASSVAGGRAETQYF.

J is TRBJ2-6 and V is TRBV29-1, with TRBD1 identical over 7 bases. The J segment lost 4 bases and the V segment lost 5 bases, leaving 11 bases of the junction unmatched. Germline lookup yields CDR1 SQVTM and CDR2 ANQGSEA. This CDR3 is 16 amino acids long. The CDR3 DNA follows: TGCAGCGTTTTCGTCAGGGGGAACATAGGGGCCAACGTCCTGACTTTC. Residues: CSVFVRGNIGANVLTF. The variable domain in full, with the rest retrieved from reference TRBV29-1 and TRBJ2-6, is SAVISQKPSRDICQRGTSLTIQCQVDSQVTMMFWYRQQPGQSLTLIATANQGSEATYESGFVIDKFPISRPNLTFSTLTVSNMSPEDSSIYLCSVFVRGNIGANVLTFGAGSRLTVL.

This clone was recorded only once. V usage is TRBV14 and J usage is TRBJ2-6; perhaps TRBD1 as D (6 bases). Trimming shortened V by 1 base and J by 0 bases, and 7 bases separated the two germline ends. This CDR3 region has 16 residues. The germline V gene encodes CDR1 SGHDN and CDR2 FVKESK. CDR3 sequence reads: CASSQARGSGANVLTF. The CDR3 nucleotides read TGTGCCAGCAGCCAAGCCAGGGGCTCTGGGGCCAACGTCCTGACTTTC.

V is TRBV28 and J is TRBJ2-3; 11 nucleotides agree with TRBD2. V lost 6 bases to trimming and J lost 4 bases; unmatched junction nucleotides: 9. The CDR3 runs 16 residues. Per the germline V gene, CDR1 is MDHEN and CDR2 is SYDVKM. CDR3 in DNA: TGTGCCAGCAGACACCTACTAGCGGGAGTGTCAGATACGCAGTATTTT. It codes for CASRHLLAGVSDTQYF.

This clone has only one observation. This chain connects TRBV28 to TRBJ2-3; 7 bases map to TRBD2. J lost 2 bases, V lost 7 bases, and 12 bases had no gene match. The germline V gene encodes CDR1 MDHEN and CDR2 SYDVKM. The CDR3 contains 16 residues. The CDR3 sequence is CASTPALAEYTDTQYF. CDR3 coding DNA: TGTGCCAGCACTCCTGCGCTAGCGGAGTACACAGATACGCAGTATTTT.

A single count supports this clone. As DNA, the CDR3 is TGCAGCCGTCGGGCGAACTATGGCTACACCTTC. This sequence encodes CSRRANYGYTF. The V gene is TRBV20-1, the J gene TRBJ1-2; D unclear. Germline-derived CDR1 and CDR2 are DFQATT and SNEGSKA (reference sequence). This CDR3 is 11 amino acids long.

This rearrangement joins TRBV7-3 to TRBJ2-1, with D perhaps matching TRBD1 (6 bases). The CDR3 loop spans 18 amino acids. Germline loops: CDR1 SGHTA, CDR2 FQGTGA. Trimming cost V 4 bases and J 7 bases, with 26 bases left between them. The CDR3 sequence: CASSSHPATGQLGNEQFF. The CDR3 DNA reads TGTGCCAGCAGCTCCCACCCCGCGACAGGACAGCTCGGAAATGAGCAGTTCTTC.